This T cell receptor (beta chain) was identified in a study of CD8 T cells in Susac syndrome. Study results and caveats: Clonal expansion involving Susac CD8+ cells peaked in TEMRA cells and active patients.

Sequencing targeted TCR beta in blood CD8+ and CD4+ T cells. It was negative isolation that provided the CD8+ and CD4+ T cells, whereas TEMRA cells were enriched by FACS. After extraction with the RNeasy kit, about 0.5 to 1 ug of the RNA was reverse transcribed using random hexamers. TCRdb reprocessed the immunoSEQ multiplex PCR reads with MiXCR, giving one entry per CDR3 protein. The sample yields about 83,000 distinct CDR3 sequences, around 96% seen once. The CDR3 is 15 amino acids. V lost 1 base, J lost 6 bases, and 16 bases lay in between. Germline CDR1 reads SGHTA; CDR2 reads FQGTGA. A note on this clonotype: Its cognate antigen is unknown.

This sequence joins TRBV7-3 and TRBJ2-7, with D possibly being TRBD2 (6 bases). The TCR comes from a human donor with Susac syndrome. The source material was CD8+ T cells from PBMCs. The CDR3: CASSLNPQGGTEQYF. The CDR3 DNA follows: TGTGCCAGCAGCTTAAACCCTCAGGGAGGCACCGAGCAGTACTTC.